One sample yielded the 31 T cell receptor beta chains listed below, sequenced in a study of T cell responses to AZD1222 COVID-19 vaccine. TCRdb's copy holds only in-frame clones and misses some; the assay was immunoSEQ multiplex PCR. The sample lists approximately 150,000 clones, roughly 90% occurring once. The sequencing here drew on peripheral blood, taken 28 days after the second AZD1222 dose. These receptors all come from an adult who received the AZD1222 COVID-19 vaccine.

This clone showed up just once. This chain joins TRBV10-3 and TRBJ2-1; no clear D gene. The V and J ends lost 6 bases and 4 bases respectively, with 4 bases between them. Germline V lookup: CDR1 ENHRY, CDR2 SYGVKD. The length of the CDR3 is 11 residues. The CDR3 spells CAIREYNEQFF. In nucleotides, the CDR3 is TGTGCCATCAGGGAATACAATGAGCAGTTCTTC.

This sequence joins TRBV11-3 and TRBJ1-2; a possible D gene is TRBD1 (6 bases). This CDR3 has 18 amino acids. Trimming pared 7 bases from V and 5 bases from J, leaving 29 bases between. Germline CDR1 SGHNT, CDR2 YENEEA. This CDR3 is CASTPFEFQGRRGYGYTF. CDR3 sequence (DNA): TGTGCCAGCACCCCATTCGAGTTTCAGGGGCGGAGGGGGTATGGCTACACCTTC.

In this sample, this clone turned up once. The chain carries TRBV24-1 and TRBJ1-1; the D gene is possibly TRBD1 (6 bases). CDR1 and CDR2 from the germline V gene are KGHDR and SFDVKD. V lost 8 bases to trimming and J lost 4 bases, with 13 bases between them. The CDR3 consists of 13 residues. The chain's CDR3 is CATTEGGGTEAFF. CDR3 nucleotides: TGTGCCACCACCGAAGGGGGGGGCACTGAAGCTTTCTTT.

This sequence joins TRBV6-6 and TRBJ1-1; D possibly corresponds to TRBD1 (6 bases). The CDR3 contains 12 residues. Per the germline V gene, CDR1 is MNHNY and CDR2 is SVGAGI (reference sequence). V was pared by 5 bases and J by 6 bases, with 10 bases between. Here the CDR3 reads CASSVQGSEAFF. The CDR3 coding sequence is TGTGCCAGCAGTGTACAGGGCTCTGAAGCTTTCTTT.

The V and J genes are TRBV20-1 and TRBJ2-1, with D hard to call. The CDR3 totals 11 residues. Germline lookup yields CDR1 DFQATT and CDR2 SNEGSKA (reference sequence). V was trimmed by 5 bases and J by 5 bases, leaving 7 bases between them. The CDR3 DNA reads TGCAGTGCTGACCGGGACAATGAGCAGTTCTTC. Amino acid sequence: CSADRDNEQFF.

J is TRBJ1-1 and V is TRBV12-3 or TRBV12-4; D not resolved. V dropped 6 bases and J dropped 0 bases, with 8 bases sitting between them. The CDR3 consists of 13 residues. The DNA for the CDR3 is TGTGCCAGCAGCGACCAATTGAACACTGAAGCTTTCTTT. Amino acids: CASSDQLNTEAFF.

This chain uses TRBV4-1 with TRBJ1-3; D not certain. The CDR3 loop spans 17 amino acids. Trimming cost V 2 bases and J 3 bases, with 17 bases left between them. Germline-derived CDR1 and CDR2 are MGHRA and YSYEKL. CDR3 region: CASSQTLKGVGGNTIYF. DNA of the CDR3: TGCGCCAGCAGCCAAACATTAAAGGGAGTGGGTGGAAACACCATATATTTT.

This clone was observed a few times. This rearrangement joins TRBV7-3 to TRBJ2-2; D is unresolved. CDR1 is SGHTA and CDR2 is FQGTGA in the germline V gene. CDR3 length: 14 residues. Trimming cost V 2 bases and J 4 bases, with 8 bases left between them. The CDR3, as DNA: TGTGCCAGCAGCTTAGGGCTGTTCACCGGGGAGCTGTTTTTT. Translating it yields CASSLGLFTGELFF.

The CDR3 DNA is TGTGCCAGCAGCCCTAGAGTAGGAACTGAAGCTTTCTTT. This translates into CASSPRVGTEAFF. The J gene is TRBJ1-1, the V gene TRBV7-2; D gene unclear. This CDR3 spans 13 amino acids. Looked up from germline, CDR1 is SGHTA and CDR2 is FQGNSA. With 5 bases removed from V and 5 bases from J, the gap between germline ends came to 12 bases.

The chain carries TRBV28 and TRBJ2-4; the match to TRBD2 covers 9 bases. The junction had 12 bases not matched to a gene; V was cut back by 6 bases and J by 3 bases. This CDR3 is 17 amino acids long. CDR1 and CDR2 from the germline V gene are MDHEN and SYDVKM. CDR3 loop: CASSWGGSGSGKNIQYF. In nucleotides, the CDR3 is TGTGCCAGCAGCTGGGGGGGTAGCGGGAGCGGCAAAAACATTCAGTACTTC.

The chain carries TRBV7-2 and TRBJ1-4; D not certain. The CDR3 is 12 residues long. The germline V gene has CDR1 SGHTA and CDR2 FQGNSA. Trimming shortened V by 5 bases and J by 2 bases, and 3 bases separated the two germline ends. The CDR3 is CASSGTNEKLFF. CDR3 sequence (DNA): TGTGCCAGCAGCGGCACTAATGAAAAACTGTTTTTT.

The chain links TRBV7-8 to TRBJ2-1; 15 bases match TRBD2. The CDR3 is made up of 19 amino acids. Germline CDR1 SGHVS, CDR2 FQNEAQ. With V trimmed by 5 bases and J by 6 bases, 14 bases remained unmatched. DNA for the CDR3: TGTGCCAGCAGCCCAAATGCGTTCCGGACTAGCGGGGGGGCCAATGAGCAGTTCTTC. Its protein product is CASSPNAFRTSGGANEQFF.

The chain carries TRBV4-2 and TRBJ2-1; no clear D gene. Germline lookup yields CDR1 LGHNA and CDR2 YNFKEQ. The CDR3 runs to 13 residues. V lost 0 bases and J lost 4, with 4 bases in between. The CDR3 sequence is CASSQEGYNEQFF. CDR3 nucleotides: TGTGCCAGCAGCCAAGAGGGTTACAATGAGCAGTTCTTC.

Many counts were recorded for this clone. This CDR3 is CASSQTTEGAFF. Here the CDR3 DNA reads TGTGCCAGCAGCCAAACGACCGAGGGAGCTTTCTTT. V is TRBV28 and J is TRBJ1-1; no clear D. From germline, CDR1 is MDHEN and CDR2 SYDVKM. With 6 bases removed from V and 10 bases from J, the gap between germline ends came to 15 bases. The CDR3 runs 12 residues.

The V call is TRBV19, the J call TRBJ2-3; D gene uncertain. This CDR3 contains 10 residues. V was shortened by 10 bases and J by 4 bases, with 6 bases between the two germline ends. Germline V lookup: CDR1 LNHDA, CDR2 SQIVND (reference sequence). The CDR3 nucleotides are TGTGCCACCGGCCCAGATACGCAGTATTTT. It translates to CATGPDTQYF.

This clone occurred a few times. The genes are TRBV29-1 and TRBJ2-3; tentatively, D is TRBD2 (6 bases). V shed 0 bases and J shed 4 bases, with 11 bases lying between them. From germline, CDR1 is SQVTM and CDR2 ANQGSEA. The CDR3 sequence is 14 residues long. CDR3 residues: CSVEDGGTSDTQYF. DNA of the CDR3: TGCAGCGTTGAAGATGGCGGGACTTCAGATACGCAGTATTTT.

This chain connects TRBV19 to TRBJ1-6, with a possible D match to TRBD1 (6 bases). V was clipped by 1 base and J by 7 bases, with 14 bases between them. The CDR3 spans 16 residues. Per germline, CDR1 LNHDA and CDR2 SQIVND (reference sequence). CDR3 loop: CASSIARGGTNSPLHF. CDR3 coding DNA: TGTGCCAGTAGTATAGCCAGGGGCGGCACGAATTCACCCCTCCACTTT.

This chain links TRBV7-2 with TRBJ2-7, with unresolved D. CDR3 length: 13 residues. Germline lookup yields CDR1 SGHTA and CDR2 FQGNSA. V dropped 4 bases and J dropped 4 bases, with 11 bases sitting between them. For the CDR3, the DNA is TGTGCCAGCAGCTCCAGCCCTCTTTACGAGCAGTACTTC. This codes for CASSSSPLYEQYF.

The chain recombines TRBV29-1 with TRBJ1-2; 10 nucleotides align to TRBD1. Germline CDR1 SQVTM, CDR2 ANQGSEA. Trimming took 4 bases from V and 3 from J; bases not matched to a gene: 5. CDR3 length: 14 residues. CDR3 bases: TGCAGCGTTGGGGGGACAGGGGATGACTATGGCTACACCTTC. Translated, it gives CSVGGTGDDYGYTF. Looking up the rest from reference TRBV29-1 and TRBJ1-2 gives the full variable domain: SAVISQKPSRDICQRGTSLTIQCQVDSQVTMMFWYRQQPGQSLTLIATANQGSEATYESGFVIDKFPISRPNLTFSTLTVSNMSPEDSSIYLCSVGGTGDDYGYTFGSGTRLTVV.

The chain has TRBV28 and TRBJ1-2, with 9 bases that match TRBD1. Germline CDR1 reads MDHEN; CDR2 reads SYDVKM. The CDR3 extends over 13 amino acids. The ends lost 6 bases at V and 8 bases at J; junction bases unmatched: 7. This CDR3 is CASRTGTGKGYTF. Written as DNA, the CDR3 is TGTGCCAGCAGAACCGGGACAGGGAAGGGCTACACCTTC.

The V call is TRBV2, the J call TRBJ1-1, with no clear D. The ends were cut back, 6 bases at V and 0 bases at J, with 8 bases in the middle. CDR1 is SNHLY, CDR2 FYNNEI, per germline. CDR3 size: 13 residues. CDR3 protein: CASRSEVNTEAFF. In nucleotides, the CDR3 is TGTGCCAGCAGGAGCGAGGTGAACACTGAAGCTTTCTTT.

The V and J genes are TRBV3-1 (or the pseudogene TRBV3-2) and TRBJ2-6, with D tentatively TRBD1 or TRBD2 (5 bases each). CDR1 is LGHDT and CDR2 is YNNKEL in the germline V gene (reference sequence). The CDR3 contains 16 residues. V dropped 4 bases and J dropped 2 bases, with 12 bases sitting between them. The CDR3 nucleotides are TGTGCCAGCAGCCCCCGGGGCAGGGCTGGGGCCAACGTCCTGACTTTC. It specifies CASSPRGRAGANVLTF.

The chain couples TRBV20-1 to TRBJ1-1, with D possibly TRBD1 on 6 matching bases. V lost 3 bases and J 3 bases, leaving 11 bases between the germline ends. CDR3 length: 13 amino acids. Germline-derived CDR1 and CDR2 are DFQATT and SNEGSKA (reference sequence). The CDR3 DNA is TGCAGTGCTAGTAAGGGGGGAGACACTGAAGCTTTCTTT. It translates to CSASKGGDTEAFF.

This chain links TRBV3-1 (or the pseudogene TRBV3-2) with TRBJ2-2; D unresolved. CDR1 and CDR2 from the germline V gene are LGHDT and YNNKEL (reference sequence). The CDR3 runs 13 residues. The V and J ends lost 1 base and 7 bases respectively, with 7 bases between them. The CDR3 loop is CASSQGVGGELFF. The CDR3 nucleotides read TGTGCCAGCAGCCAAGGGGTTGGCGGGGAGCTGTTTTTT.

This chain uses TRBV4-3 with TRBJ1-1; perhaps TRBD1 as D (6 bases). CDR3 length equals 15 residues. V was cut by 3 bases and J by 1 base, with 12 bases left in between. Germline CDR1 LGHNA, CDR2 YSLEER. As DNA, the CDR3 is TGCGCCAGCAGCCAGGGAACAGGGTCGAACACTGAAGCTTTCTTT. Translating gives CASSQGTGSNTEAFF.

The chain couples TRBV6-2 or TRBV6-3 to TRBJ1-2; D is possibly TRBD1 (5 bases). The CDR3 extends over 14 amino acids. Trimming removed 5 bases from V and 7 bases from J, with 17 bases in between. Germline V gene lookup returns CDR1 MNHEY and CDR2 SVGEGT. CDR3 sequence: CASSPGAGPLGYTF. DNA for the CDR3: TGTGCCAGCAGTCCCGGGGCAGGGCCCCTTGGCTACACCTTC.

The J gene is TRBJ1-5, the V gene TRBV19, with D tentatively TRBD1 (5 bases). V was pared by 7 bases and J by 0 bases, with 16 bases between. Germline V gene lookup returns CDR1 LNHDA and CDR2 SQIVND (reference sequence). CDR3 length equals 16 residues. The CDR3 is CASNSGQGGSNQPQHF. The CDR3, as DNA: TGTGCCAGTAACTCTGGGCAGGGAGGTAGCAATCAGCCCCAGCATTTT.

With respect to this clone: Other DNA sequences within the sample encode an identical CDR3. This chain joins TRBV5-1 and TRBJ1-1, with D unresolved. CDR1 is SGHRS and CDR2 is YFSETQ in the germline V gene. The CDR3 loop spans 13 amino acids. V was shortened by 0 bases and J by 1 base, with 4 bases between the two germline ends. The chain's CDR3 is CASSLAPNTEAFF. The CDR3 region has the DNA TGCGCCAGCAGCTTGGCTCCGAACACTGAAGCTTTCTTT.

The rearrangement joins TRBV5-1 to TRBJ2-3, with D possibly matching TRBD1 (6 bases). With 0 bases removed from V and 1 base from J, the gap between germline ends came to 9 bases. The V gene's germline CDR1 is SGHRS and CDR2 YFSETQ. This CDR3 has 15 residues. CDR3 loop: CASSLEQGRTDTQYF. The DNA of the CDR3 is TGCGCCAGCAGCTTGGAACAGGGACGCACAGATACGCAGTATTTT.

This chain uses TRBV5-5 with TRBJ2-3, with 8 bases that match TRBD2. CDR1 SGHKS and CDR2 YYEKEE come from the germline V gene (reference sequence). V shed 4 bases, J shed 7 bases, and the junction held 17 bases outside the gene matches. This CDR3 comprises 17 residues. The CDR3, as DNA: TGTGCCAGCAGCCCGGTACCGGGAGGGAATCGCGGAAATACGCAGTATTTT. Translation: CASSPVPGGNRGNTQYF.

The chain employs TRBV3-1 (or the pseudogene TRBV3-2) and TRBJ2-7, with D perhaps being TRBD1 or TRBD2 (5 bases each). The CDR3 covers 15 residues. The germline V gene encodes CDR1 LGHDT and CDR2 YNNKEL (reference sequence). Trimming cost V 0 bases and J 5 bases, with 14 bases left between them. CDR3 amino acids: CASSQDLVREHEQYF. The DNA of the CDR3 is TGTGCCAGCAGCCAAGATCTTGTCAGGGAGCACGAGCAGTACTTC.